This entry concerns a single T cell receptor beta chain. This clonotype showed up many times. No antigen is known for it. The junction differs from germline at one of its ends, possibly a read error. The CDR1 and CDR2 encoded by the germline V gene are MDHEN and SYDVKM. The CDR3 starts with the cysteine, ends with the phenylalanine, and has 14 residues. The only DNA kept is the CDR3, 42 bases in frame from the first base. This entry is derived from a study of regulatory T cells in long-lasting Graves disease (dated by TCRdb to about 2021). Background on the whole study: Persistent Graves' disease was defined as persistently positive TSH receptor autoantibodies together with antithyroid drug treatment for over 5 years. The study was conducted in China and was registered as a clinical trial. TCR sequencing covered 13 persistent and some 20 newly diagnosed Graves' disease patients, some 35 samples in total. On average, persistent Graves' disease patients in the clinical cohort had been on antithyroid drugs for approximately 10 years. Persistent Graves' disease patients were compared with newly diagnosed Graves' disease patients by peripheral blood TCR sequencing and RNA sequencing. Study-wide findings and limitations: Peripheral blood alone was examined, since thyroid tissue, which constituted the primary lesion, could not be accessed. The authors noted that the small sample size was a limitation that may lower accuracy. Persistent disease showed preferential use of TRBV28, TRBJ1-2 and TRBJ2-5, whereas newly diagnosed disease favored TRBV20-1 and TRBJ2-1. Only the TCR beta chain was sequenced and analyzed. More public clonotypes were shared among persistent patients (around 3,000) than among newly diagnosed patients (more than 950). Compared with newly diagnosed patients, patients with persistent Graves' disease had lower TCR Shannon entropy and fewer highly expanded clones, which suggests clonal expansion.

Sample time point, as interpreted from the label and publication: persistent/refractory GD, antithyroid drugs over 5 years with positive TRAb. RNA was extracted from PBMCs in TRIzol for both TCR sequencing and RNA sequencing. The diagnosis of Graves' disease was made according to American Thyroid Association guidelines. The patients came from an endocrinology department in Xi'an, China. Each patient gave approximately 10 milliliters of peripheral blood, collected in an EDTA anticoagulant tube. Ficoll Paque Plus density gradient separation was used to isolate PBMCs, and no further T cell sorting was performed. RNA quality was checked with an Agilent 2100 Bioanalyzer and agarose gel, and concentration with a NanoDrop 2000. Receptor amplification or capture employed multiplex PCR. Reads for this sample came from an Illumina HiSeq 4000. TCR beta libraries were built with iRepertoire HTBI primers and Arm-PCR amplification of CDR3 regions. Gel purification was performed on PCR products prior to sequencing. Under the source paper's analysis protocol: A total of some 60 TRBV and some 15 TRBJ segments were identified across samples and were used for gene usage analysis of CDR3 amino acid clonotypes. COPE and FqMerger were used to merge the filtered high-quality paired reads into contigs. BLAST was used to align contigs to IMGT TRBV, TRBD and TRBJ reference genes, with CDR3 defined following IMGT. Any clonotype with a frequency above 0.1% was counted as a highly expanded clone. Repertoire diversity was measured by Shannon entropy, and V-J evenness by the Gini coefficient. Public clonotypes were defined as clonotypes shared by more than one individual. TCRdb reprocessed the public reads (quality trimming at Q25 with fastp, clone calling with MiXCR) and kept in-frame beta chains. One record per CDR3 amino acid sequence lists the most common genes and DNA. The V and J calls were not made by the authors but by TCRdb's processing. A total of 600,000 to 800,000 distinct CDR3 sequences appear in this sample, approximately 29% of them only once. 40% to 55% of the sample goes to the ten largest clones.

The sequence derives from a female donor with Graves disease. Sequenced material: peripheral blood mononuclear cells (PBMCs), taken when the disease was refractory, from a patient treated with antithyroid drugs. The rearranged segments are TRBV28 and TRBJ1-4; the junction holds 9 bases that match TRBD1. Read as DNA, the sequence is TGTGCCAGCAGTTTGGTGACGGGACAGGGTGGTGAGATTTTT. Translation gives CASSLVTGQGGEIF.